This TCR beta chain was captured in a study of regulatory T cells in long-lasting Graves disease. The germline gives CDR1 LGHNT, CDR2 FRNRAP. Trimming took 8 bases from V and 0 from J; bases not matched to a gene: 10. The CDR3 loop spans 17 amino acids. This clonotype was counted many times. The antigen remains unidentified. Study outcomes and limitations: Small numbers of samples may have cut accuracy. Compared with new cases, persistent Graves' patients showed reduced TCR diversity.

Building of the TCR beta libraries involved iRepertoire HTBI primers and Arm-PCR of CDR3 regions. TCRdb reanalysed the multiplex PCR reads using MiXCR and keeps one entry per CDR3 protein. The sample includes around 450,000 distinct CDR3 sequences, under 15% of them seen just once. The time point here: newly diagnosed GD, antithyroid drugs for less than 3 months. Scientists built the TCR library using RNA that was extracted from PBMCs. By American Thyroid Association guidelines, Graves' disease was diagnosed in the cohort. The same data also contributed to another study, on T cells in Graves' hyperthyroidism and ophthalmopathy.

The genes are TRBV12-5 and TRBJ2-1, with 10 nucleotides matching TRBD2. This receptor was identified in a woman aged 25 to 39 with Graves disease. This specimen consisted of peripheral blood mononuclear cells (PBMCs), obtained at new diagnosis, from a patient treated with antithyroid drugs. CDR3 sequence (DNA): TGTGCTAGTTCCCTGGTACCTAGCGGGAGCTCCTACAATGAGCAGTTCTTC. Residues: CASSLVPSGSSYNEQFF.